This is a list of T cell receptor beta chains from one sample in a study of OX40 agonist ivuxolimab in advanced cancers. Clones were sequenced by immunoSEQ multiplex PCR, and TCRdb holds only the in-frame ones, with some missing. This table holds roughly 90,000 clones, around 94% found once. The sample here was CD4+ or CD8+ T cells sorted from blood, taken in a trial of the OX40 agonist ivuxolimab. The receptor source for this set is an adult with an advanced solid tumor such as melanoma, head and neck, liver or kidney cancer. The CDR3 runs from the conserved cysteine through the conserved F or W. A D gene is named only where the DNA matches it firmly. The size entry is marked missing in some rows and otherwise reads once, few, many or a size class.

. TRBJ1-2 TRBV28 . CASRGIRALYGYTF TGTGCCAGCAGGGGGATCAGGGCGCTCTATGGCTACACCTTC
. TRBJ2-2 TRBV2 TRBD1 CASSEKGASNTGELFF TGTGCCAGCAGTGAAAAGGGGGCCTCGAACACCGGGGAGCTGTTTTTT
few TRBJ2-7 TRBV9 . CASSPWGNYEQYF TGTGCCAGCAGCCCGTGGGGGAACTACGAGCAGTACTTC
. TRBJ2-1 TRBV4-2 TRBD2 CASSQDNRGSDEQFF TGTGCCAGCAGCCAAGACAATCGCGGGAGCGATGAGCAGTTCTTC
. TRBJ2-7 TRBV25-1 TRBD1 CASSDPGQGAEYF TGTGCCAGCAGTGATCCGGGACAGGGGGCGGAGTACTTC
. TRBJ1-5 TRBV15 TRBD1 CATSRETGQGAGQPQHF TGTGCCACCAGCAGAGAGACGGGACAGGGGGCCGGGCAGCCCCAGCATTTT
once TRBJ1-2 TRBV14 . CASSPGGYGYTF TGTGCCAGCAGCCCCGGAGGCTATGGCTACACCTTC
. TRBJ2-1 TRBV4-1 . CASSHGGIGRFF TGCGCCAGCAGCCACGGAGGCATTGGGCGGTTCTTC
. TRBJ2-1 TRBV30 . CAWRLGYNEQFF TGTGCCTGGAGGCTCGGCTACAATGAGCAGTTCTTC
. TRBJ1-1 TRBV5-4 TRBD1 CASSWDRANTEAFF TGTGCCAGCAGCTGGGACAGGGCGAACACTGAAGCTTTCTTT
. TRBJ1-2 TRBV19 TRBD1 CASSRTRDRARTYGYTF TGTGCCAGTAGCAGGACTCGGGACAGGGCCCGTACGTATGGCTACACCTTC
. TRBJ1-2 TRBV5-8 . CASSFSLTDYGYTF TGTGCCAGCAGCTTCTCCCTGACAGACTATGGCTACACCTTC
. TRBJ2-1 TRBV10-1 TRBD1 CASSRDRPYNEQFF TGCGCCAGCAGCCGGGACAGGCCTTACAATGAGCAGTTCTTC
. TRBJ1-1 TRBV4-3 . CASSPGVVNTEAFF TGCGCCAGCAGCCCCGGAGTGGTGAACACTGAAGCTTTCTTT
once TRBJ2-5 TRBV6-6 . CASSPRQEKETQYF TGTGCCAGCAGCCCCCGACAGGAGAAGGAGACCCAGTACTTC
. TRBJ2-4 TRBV30 . CAWTPLPEERNIQYF TGTGCCTGGACCCCCCTCCCCGAAGAGCGGAACATTCAGTACTTC
few TRBJ1-1 TRBV7-9 . CASSAGGAAFF TGTGCCAGCAGCGCGGGCGGTGCCGCTTTCTTT
. TRBJ2-1 TRBV28 TRBD2 CASSLVPPSGGAFEQFF TGTGCCAGCAGTTTAGTCCCGCCTAGCGGGGGGGCCTTTGAGCAGTTCTTC
. TRBJ1-4 TRBV2 TRBD1 CASSGQGEKLFF TGTGCCAGCAGTGGACAGGGTGAAAAACTGTTTTTT
. TRBJ2-1 TRBV4-1 . CASSQEPALSSYNEQFF TGCGCCAGCAGCCAAGAGCCAGCCCTTAGCTCCTACAATGAGCAGTTCTTC
. TRBJ2-7 TRBV10-2 . CASRDPPGRQASYEQYF TGCGCCAGCAGGGACCCGCCGGGACGTCAGGCTTCCTACGAGCAGTACTTC
. TRBJ2-3 TRBV9 . CASSVGSYTDTQYF TGTGCCAGCAGCGTAGGATCCTACACAGATACGCAGTATTTT
. TRBJ2-2 TRBV10-2 . CASSVRANTGELFF TGCGCCAGCAGTGTAAGAGCGAACACCGGGGAGCTGTTTTTT
. TRBJ2-7 TRBV19 TRBD1 CASSIDWTGPTYEQYF TGTGCCAGTAGTATAGATTGGACAGGCCCTACCTACGAGCAGTACTTC
once TRBJ2-7 TRBV9 TRBD2 CASSDQDQTSGGGSDEQYF TGTGCCAGCAGCGACCAGGACCAGACTAGCGGGGGAGGAAGCGACGAGCAGTACTTC
. TRBJ2-1 TRBV19 TRBD2 CASRGGLHNEQFF TGTGCCAGTCGCGGGGGGCTTCACAATGAGCAGTTCTTC
once TRBJ2-2 TRBV30 . CAWSPGLRTGELFF TGTGCCTGGTCGCCAGGTCTAAGAACCGGGGAGCTGTTTTTT
. TRBJ1-2 TRBV29-1 TRBD1 CSVEDLDREDYGYTF TGCAGCGTTGAAGATCTGGACAGGGAGGACTATGGCTACACCTTC
. TRBJ2-6 TRBV12-5 . CASGWVTGTGANVLTF TGTGCTAGTGGTTGGGTAACAGGGACTGGGGCCAACGTCCTGACTTTC
. TRBJ2-1 TRBV5-4 . CASSSAPMNTEQFF TGTGCCAGCAGCTCCGCCCCAATGAACACAGAGCAGTTCTTC
. TRBJ1-1 TRBV6-5 . CASSWGGVNTEAFF TGTGCCAGCAGTTGGGGTGGGGTGAACACTGAAGCTTTCTTT
. TRBJ1-2 TRBV6-5 TRBD1 CASSSKTGGYYGYTF TGTGCCAGCAGTTCCAAGACAGGGGGCTACTATGGCTACACCTTC
. TRBJ2-7 TRBV19 . CASRRGYEQYF TGTGCCAGCAGAAGGGGCTACGAGCAGTACTTC
. TRBJ2-1 TRBV10-2 . CASSAGTANEQFF TGCGCCAGCAGTGCGGGGACGGCCAATGAGCAGTTCTTC
. TRBJ1-6 TRBV19 . CASSQDTYNSPLHF TGTGCCAGTAGCCAGGACACTTATAATTCACCCCTCCACTTT
. TRBJ2-7 TRBV4-1 . CASSQDLTSSPPYEQYF TGCGCCAGCAGCCAAGACCTGACTTCTAGTCCCCCCTACGAGCAGTACTTC
. TRBJ1-2 TRBV21-1 . CASPPSPGGSGYTF TGTGCCAGCCCCCCATCCCCGGGGGGAAGCGGCTACACCTTC
. TRBJ2-1 TRBV27 . CASCPIGSYNEQFF TGTGCCAGCTGTCCAATAGGGTCCTACAATGAGCAGTTCTTC
few TRBJ2-7 TRBV7-2 . CASSVRDPYEQYF TGTGCCAGCAGCGTCCGGGACCCTTACGAGCAGTACTTC
. TRBJ1-2 TRBV19 . CASSILPGYGYTF TGTGCCAGTAGTATCCTCCCAGGGTATGGCTACACCTTC
. TRBJ1-4 TRBV15 . CATSRARKGRNEKLFF TGTGCCACCAGCAGAGCTCGGAAGGGGAGAAATGAAAAACTGTTTTTT